The source of this T cell receptor (beta chain) is a study of T cells in Graves' hyperthyroidism and ophthalmopathy. Ten or more counts support this clonotype. Amplification targeted TCR beta CDR3 regions from RNA transcripts. The HTBI primer set served for first-round RT-PCR of the TCR CDR3. TCRdb re-called the multiplex PCR reads through MiXCR, storing one row per CDR3 protein. The table lists 350,000 or so distinct CDR3 sequences, roughly 18% of them singletons, with roughly a sixth in the top ten. From germline, CDR1 is DFQATT and CDR2 SNEGSKA (reference sequence). The CDR3 loop spans 15 amino acids. V lost 3 bases to trimming and J lost 2 bases; unmatched junction nucleotides: 6. Exclusion of patients followed from uncontrolled infection, other autoimmune disease, pregnancy or lactation.

V gene TRBV20-1 combines with J gene TRBJ1-2, with TRBD1 matching 10 bases. This sequence was found in a woman between 35 and 50 years old with Graves' ophthalmopathy. Sequenced sample: blood. The CDR3 DNA reads TGCAGTGCTAGCGACAGGGGGCCAATCAACTATGGCTACACCTTC. Residues: CSASDRGPINYGYTF.